The 4 T cell receptor beta chains reported below all come from one sample, sequenced in a study of shared clonotypes between healthy human individuals. Libraries were prepared by immunoSEQ multiplex PCR; TCRdb keeps only in-frame clonotypes and omits some of them. The repertoire consists of approximately 250,000 clones, with about 69% occurring once and the leading ten covering around 10%. The sequencing input was memory CD4+ T cells sorted from blood. Indicated subset: CD45RA-negative fraction. All receptors come from a man in his thirties or forties in good health.

The chain recombines TRBV10-3 with TRBJ2-6, with D hard to call. The germline V gene has CDR1 ENHRY and CDR2 SYGVKD. There are 13 residues in the CDR3. V lost 6 bases, J lost 2 bases, and 5 bases lay in between. The CDR3 nucleotides read TGTGCCATCAGCCCGGCTGGGGCCAACGTCCTGACTTTC. Protein product: CAISPAGANVLTF.

The chain couples TRBV19 to TRBJ1-4; no clear D. V shed 7 bases and J shed 8 bases, with 11 bases lying between them. Germline CDR1 is LNHDA and CDR2 is SQIVND (reference sequence). The CDR3 spans 12 residues. The CDR3 sequence: CASTDNGEKLFF. The CDR3 bases are TGTGCCAGTACCGATAATGGGGAAAAACTGTTTTTT.

This clone was recorded once. V is TRBV5-1 and J is TRBJ2-3; tentative D call: TRBD1 (6 bases). CDR3 length: 14 residues. V gave up 4 bases and J gave up 4 bases, with 13 bases separating them. CDR1 and CDR2 from the germline V gene are SGHRS and YFSETQ. The CDR3 loop is CASSRSNRADTQYF. The CDR3 DNA follows: TGCGCCAGCAGCCGCTCCAACAGGGCAGATACGCAGTATTTT.

This clone was counted a single time. This sequence joins TRBV7-9 and TRBJ1-4; TRBD1 aligns across 10 bases. Losses at the gene ends were 9 bases for V and 6 bases for J; bases not matched to a gene: 4. CDR1 and CDR2 (germline): SEHNR, FQNEAQ (reference sequence). This CDR3 contains 13 residues. In DNA, the CDR3 is TGTGCCAGTAGGACAGGGGGGGATGAAAAACTGTTTTTT. Amino acids: CASRTGGDEKLFF.